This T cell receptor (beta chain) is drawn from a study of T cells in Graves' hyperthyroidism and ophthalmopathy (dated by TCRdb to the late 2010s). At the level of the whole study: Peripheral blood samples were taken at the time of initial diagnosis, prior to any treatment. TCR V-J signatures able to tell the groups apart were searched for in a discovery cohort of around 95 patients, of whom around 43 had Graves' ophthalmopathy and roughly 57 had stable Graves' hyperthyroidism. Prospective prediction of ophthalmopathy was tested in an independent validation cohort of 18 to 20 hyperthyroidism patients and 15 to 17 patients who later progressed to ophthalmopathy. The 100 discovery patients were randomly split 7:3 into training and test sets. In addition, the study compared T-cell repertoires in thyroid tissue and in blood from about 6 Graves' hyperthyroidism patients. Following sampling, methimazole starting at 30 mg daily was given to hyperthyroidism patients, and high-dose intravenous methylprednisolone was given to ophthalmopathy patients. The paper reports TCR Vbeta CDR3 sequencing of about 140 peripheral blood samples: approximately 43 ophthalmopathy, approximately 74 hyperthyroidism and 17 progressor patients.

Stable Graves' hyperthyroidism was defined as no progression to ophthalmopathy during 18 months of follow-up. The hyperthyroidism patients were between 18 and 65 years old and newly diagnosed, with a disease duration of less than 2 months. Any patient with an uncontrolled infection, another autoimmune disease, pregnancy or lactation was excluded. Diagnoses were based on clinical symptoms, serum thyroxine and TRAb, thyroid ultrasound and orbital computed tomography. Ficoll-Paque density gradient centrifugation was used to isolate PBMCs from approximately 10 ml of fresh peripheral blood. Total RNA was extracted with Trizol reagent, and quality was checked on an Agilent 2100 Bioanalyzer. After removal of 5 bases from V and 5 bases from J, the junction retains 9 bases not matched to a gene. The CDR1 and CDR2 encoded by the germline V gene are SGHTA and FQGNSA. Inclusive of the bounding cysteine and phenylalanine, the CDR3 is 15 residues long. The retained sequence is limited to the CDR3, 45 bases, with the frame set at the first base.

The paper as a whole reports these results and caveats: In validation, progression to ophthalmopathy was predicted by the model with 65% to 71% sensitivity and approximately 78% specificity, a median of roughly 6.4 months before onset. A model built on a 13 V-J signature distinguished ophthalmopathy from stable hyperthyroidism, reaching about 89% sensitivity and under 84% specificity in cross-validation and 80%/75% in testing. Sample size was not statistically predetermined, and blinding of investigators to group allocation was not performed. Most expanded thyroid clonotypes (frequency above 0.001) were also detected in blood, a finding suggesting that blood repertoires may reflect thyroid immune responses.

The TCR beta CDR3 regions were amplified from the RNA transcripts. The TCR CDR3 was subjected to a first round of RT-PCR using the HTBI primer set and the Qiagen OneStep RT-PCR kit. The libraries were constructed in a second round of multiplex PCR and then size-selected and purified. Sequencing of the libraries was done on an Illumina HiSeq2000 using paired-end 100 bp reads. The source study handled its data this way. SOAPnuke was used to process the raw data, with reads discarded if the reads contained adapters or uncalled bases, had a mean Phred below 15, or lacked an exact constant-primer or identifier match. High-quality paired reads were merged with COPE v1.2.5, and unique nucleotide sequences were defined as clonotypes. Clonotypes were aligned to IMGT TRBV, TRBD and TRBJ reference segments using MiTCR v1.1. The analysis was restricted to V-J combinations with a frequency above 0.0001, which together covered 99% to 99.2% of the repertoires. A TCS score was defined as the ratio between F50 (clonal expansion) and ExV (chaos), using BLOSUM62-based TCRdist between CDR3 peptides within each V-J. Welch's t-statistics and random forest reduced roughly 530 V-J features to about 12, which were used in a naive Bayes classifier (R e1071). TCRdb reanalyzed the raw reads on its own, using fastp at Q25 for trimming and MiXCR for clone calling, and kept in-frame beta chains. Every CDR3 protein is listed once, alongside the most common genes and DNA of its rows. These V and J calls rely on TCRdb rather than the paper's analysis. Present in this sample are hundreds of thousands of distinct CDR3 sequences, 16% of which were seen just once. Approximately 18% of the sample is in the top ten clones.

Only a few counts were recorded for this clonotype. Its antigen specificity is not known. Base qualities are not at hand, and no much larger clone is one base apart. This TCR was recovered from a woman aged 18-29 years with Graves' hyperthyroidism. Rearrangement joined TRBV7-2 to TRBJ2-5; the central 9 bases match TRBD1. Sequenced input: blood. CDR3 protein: CASSAGLTGGETQYF. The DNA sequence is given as TGTGCCAGCAGCGCGGGCTTGACAGGGGGGGAGACCCAGTACTTC.